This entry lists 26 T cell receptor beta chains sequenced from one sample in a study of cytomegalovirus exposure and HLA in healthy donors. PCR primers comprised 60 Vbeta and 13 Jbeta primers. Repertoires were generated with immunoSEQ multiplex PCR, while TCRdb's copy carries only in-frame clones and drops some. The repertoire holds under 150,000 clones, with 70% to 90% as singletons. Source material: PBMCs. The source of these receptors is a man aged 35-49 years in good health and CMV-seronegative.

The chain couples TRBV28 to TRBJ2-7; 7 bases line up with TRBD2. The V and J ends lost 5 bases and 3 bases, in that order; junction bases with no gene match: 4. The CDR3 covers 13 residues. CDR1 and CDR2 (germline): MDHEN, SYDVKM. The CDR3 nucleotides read TGTGCCAGCAGTCCTTGGGGGGGCTACGAGCAGTACTTC. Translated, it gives CASSPWGGYEQYF. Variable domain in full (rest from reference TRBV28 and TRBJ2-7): DVKVTQSSRYLVKRTGEKVFLECVQDMDHENMFWYRQDPGLGLRLIYFSYDVKMKEKGDIPEGYSVSREKKERFSLILESASTNQTSMYLCASSPWGGYEQYFGPGTRLTVT.

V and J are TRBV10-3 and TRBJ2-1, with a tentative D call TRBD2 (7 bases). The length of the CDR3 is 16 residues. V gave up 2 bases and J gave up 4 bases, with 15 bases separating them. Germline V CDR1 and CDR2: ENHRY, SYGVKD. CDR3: CAISEGRGWEYNEQFF. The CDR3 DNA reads TGTGCCATCAGTGAGGGGAGGGGGTGGGAGTACAATGAGCAGTTCTTC.

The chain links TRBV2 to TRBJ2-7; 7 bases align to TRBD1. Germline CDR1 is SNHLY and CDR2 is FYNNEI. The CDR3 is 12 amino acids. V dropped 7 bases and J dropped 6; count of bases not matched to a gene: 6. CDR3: CASNPDRVEQYF. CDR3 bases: TGTGCCAGCAATCCTGACAGGGTCGAGCAGTACTTC.

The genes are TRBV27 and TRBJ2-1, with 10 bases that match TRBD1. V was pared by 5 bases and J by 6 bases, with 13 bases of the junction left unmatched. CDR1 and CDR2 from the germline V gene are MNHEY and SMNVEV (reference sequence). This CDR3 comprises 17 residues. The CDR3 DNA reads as TGTGCCAGCAGTCCCTACACCGGGACAGGGGCGCGCAATGAGCAGTTCTTC. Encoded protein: CASSPYTGTGARNEQFF.

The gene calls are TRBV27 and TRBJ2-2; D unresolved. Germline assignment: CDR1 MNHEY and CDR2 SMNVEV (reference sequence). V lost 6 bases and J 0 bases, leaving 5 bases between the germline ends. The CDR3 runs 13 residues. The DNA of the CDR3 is TGTGCCAGCAGCCCAACGAACACCGGGGAGCTGTTTTTT. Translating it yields CASSPTNTGELFF.

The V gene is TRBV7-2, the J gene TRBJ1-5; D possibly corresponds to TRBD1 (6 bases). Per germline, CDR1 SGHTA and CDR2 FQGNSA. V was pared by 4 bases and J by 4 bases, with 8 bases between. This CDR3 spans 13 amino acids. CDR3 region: CASSSTGNQPQHF. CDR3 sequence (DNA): TGTGCCAGCAGCTCAACAGGGAATCAGCCCCAGCATTTT.

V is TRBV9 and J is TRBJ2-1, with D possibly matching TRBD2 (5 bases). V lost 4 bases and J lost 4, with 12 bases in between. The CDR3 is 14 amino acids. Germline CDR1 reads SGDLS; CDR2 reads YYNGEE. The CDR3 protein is CASSLERNYNEQFF. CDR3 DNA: TGTGCCAGCAGCTTAGAGCGGAATTACAATGAGCAGTTCTTC.

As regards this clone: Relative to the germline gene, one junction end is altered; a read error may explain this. The DNA of the CDR3 is TGTGTCAGCAGTGGTAGCTCCTACAATGAGCAGTTCTTC. Translation: CVSSGSSYNEQFF. The chain has TRBV2 and TRBJ2-1; D ambiguous. Per the germline V gene, CDR1 is SNHLY and CDR2 is FYNNEI. This CDR3 has 13 amino acids. Supplemented by reference TRBV2 and TRBJ2-1, the full variable domain reads EPEVTQTPSHQVTQMGQEVILRCVPISNHLYFYWYRQILGQKVEFLVSFYNNEISEKSEIFDDQFSVERPDGSNFTLKIRSTKLEDSAMYFCVSSGSSYNEQFFGPGTRLTVL.

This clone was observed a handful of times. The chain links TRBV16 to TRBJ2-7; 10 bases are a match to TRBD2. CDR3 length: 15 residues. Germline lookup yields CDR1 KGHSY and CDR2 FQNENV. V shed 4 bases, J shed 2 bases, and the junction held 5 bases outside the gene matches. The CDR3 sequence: CASSLASGSTYEQYF. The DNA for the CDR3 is TGTGCCAGCAGCCTAGCTAGCGGGAGCACCTACGAGCAGTACTTC.

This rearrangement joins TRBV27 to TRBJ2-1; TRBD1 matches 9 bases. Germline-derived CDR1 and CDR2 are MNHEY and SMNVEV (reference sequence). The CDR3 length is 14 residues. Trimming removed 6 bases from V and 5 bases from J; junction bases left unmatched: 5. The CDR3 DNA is TGTGCCAGCAGACGGACAGGGGTCCACAATGAGCAGTTCTTC. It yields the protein CASRRTGVHNEQFF.

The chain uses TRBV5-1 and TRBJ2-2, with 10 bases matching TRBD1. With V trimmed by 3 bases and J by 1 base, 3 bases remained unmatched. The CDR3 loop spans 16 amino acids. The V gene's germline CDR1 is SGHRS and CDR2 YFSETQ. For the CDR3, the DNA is TGCGCCAGCAGCTCGGACAGGGGGATGAACACCGGGGAGCTGTTTTTT. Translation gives CASSSDRGMNTGELFF.

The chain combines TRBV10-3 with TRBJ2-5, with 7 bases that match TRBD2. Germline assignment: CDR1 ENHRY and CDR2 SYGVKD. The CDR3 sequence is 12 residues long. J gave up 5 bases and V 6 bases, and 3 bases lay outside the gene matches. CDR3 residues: CAISPGGETQYF. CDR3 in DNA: TGTGCCATCAGCCCCGGGGGGGAGACCCAGTACTTC.

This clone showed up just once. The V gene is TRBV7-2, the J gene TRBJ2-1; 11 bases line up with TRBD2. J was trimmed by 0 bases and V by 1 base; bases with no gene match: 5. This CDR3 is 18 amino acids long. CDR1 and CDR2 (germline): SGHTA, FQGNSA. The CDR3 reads CASSLGRSGGASYNEQFF. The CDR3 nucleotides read TGTGCCAGCAGCTTAGGTCGTAGCGGGGGGGCCTCCTACAATGAGCAGTTCTTC.

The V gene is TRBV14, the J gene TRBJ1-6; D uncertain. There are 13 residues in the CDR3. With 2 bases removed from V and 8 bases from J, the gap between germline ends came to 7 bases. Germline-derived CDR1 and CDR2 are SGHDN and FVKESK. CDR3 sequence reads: CASSQSEYSPLHF. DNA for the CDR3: TGTGCCAGCAGCCAATCGGAGTATTCACCCCTCCACTTT.

The CDR3 DNA is TGTGCCAGCAGCTTGACAGGGGCGTACACTGAAGCTTTCTTT. Translating it yields CASSLTGAYTEAFF. This chain links TRBV7-2 with TRBJ1-1, with 8 positions matching TRBD1. Germline V CDR1 and CDR2: SGHTA, FQGNSA. The CDR3 extends over 14 amino acids. With V trimmed by 3 bases and J by 3 bases, 3 bases remained unmatched.

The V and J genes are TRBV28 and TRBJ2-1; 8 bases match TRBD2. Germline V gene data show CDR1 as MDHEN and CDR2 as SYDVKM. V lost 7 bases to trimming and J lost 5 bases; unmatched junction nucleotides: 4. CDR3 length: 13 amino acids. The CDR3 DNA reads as TGTGCCAGCACGGGGGGGGGTAACAATGAGCAGTTCTTC. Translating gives CASTGGGNNEQFF.

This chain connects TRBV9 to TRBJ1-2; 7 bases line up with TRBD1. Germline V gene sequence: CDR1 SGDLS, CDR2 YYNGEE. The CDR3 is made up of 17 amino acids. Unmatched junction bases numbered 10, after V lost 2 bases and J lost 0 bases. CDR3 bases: TGTGCCAGCAGCGTCACGACAGGGCACCCAGCTAACTATGGCTACACCTTC. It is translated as CASSVTTGHPANYGYTF. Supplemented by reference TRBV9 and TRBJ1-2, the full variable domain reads DSGVTQTPKHLITATGQRVTLRCSPRSGDLSVYWYQQSLDQGLQFLIQYYNGEERAKGNILERFSAQQFPDLHSELNLSSLELGDSALYFCASSVTTGHPANYGYTFGSGTRLTVV.

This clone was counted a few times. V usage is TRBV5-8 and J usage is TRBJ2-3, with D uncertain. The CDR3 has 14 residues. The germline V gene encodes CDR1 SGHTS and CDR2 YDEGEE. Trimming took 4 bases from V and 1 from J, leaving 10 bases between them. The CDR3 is CASSPGYGTDTQYF. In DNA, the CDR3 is TGTGCCAGCAGCCCGGGTTACGGCACAGATACGCAGTATTTT.

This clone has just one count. For the CDR3, the DNA is TGTGCCAGCAGCTTAGTGATGGGGAGGCAGTACTTC. Encoded protein: CASSLVMGRQYF. The rearrangement joins TRBV11-1 to TRBJ2-7; perhaps TRBD2 as D (5 bases). Germline values: CDR1 SGHAT, CDR2 FQDESV (reference sequence). The V end lost 1 base, the J end lost 9 bases, and 10 bases lay between the germline ends. The CDR3 runs 12 residues.

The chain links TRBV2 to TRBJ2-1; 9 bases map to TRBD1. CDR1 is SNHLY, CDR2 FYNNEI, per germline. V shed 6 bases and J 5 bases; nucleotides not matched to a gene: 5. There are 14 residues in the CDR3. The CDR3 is CASSRTGDNNEQFF. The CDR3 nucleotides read TGTGCCAGCAGCCGGACAGGGGACAACAATGAGCAGTTCTTC.

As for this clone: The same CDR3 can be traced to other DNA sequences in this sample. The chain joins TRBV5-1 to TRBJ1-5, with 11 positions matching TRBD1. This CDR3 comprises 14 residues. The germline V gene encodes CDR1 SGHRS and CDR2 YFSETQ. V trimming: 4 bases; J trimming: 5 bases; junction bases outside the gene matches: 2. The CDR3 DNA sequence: TGCGCCAGCAGCCAGGGACAGGGGGATCAGCCCCAGCATTTT. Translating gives CASSQGQGDQPQHF.

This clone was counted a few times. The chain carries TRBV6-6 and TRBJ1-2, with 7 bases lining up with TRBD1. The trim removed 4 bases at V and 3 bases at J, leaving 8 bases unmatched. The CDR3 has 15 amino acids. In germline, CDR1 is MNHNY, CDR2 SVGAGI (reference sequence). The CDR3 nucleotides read TGTGCCAGCAGTTGGGGACAGTCGGTTGACTATGGCTACACCTTC. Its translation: CASSWGQSVDYGYTF.

The DNA of the CDR3 is TGCGCCAGCAGCCTCCGCCGGGTCTCCTACAATGAGCAGTTCTTC. Translation: CASSLRRVSYNEQFF. The gene calls are TRBV5-1 and TRBJ2-1; the D is unclear. The CDR3 is made up of 15 amino acids. V was trimmed by 4 bases and J by 0 bases, leaving 11 bases between them. CDR1 is SGHRS and CDR2 is YFSETQ in the germline V gene.

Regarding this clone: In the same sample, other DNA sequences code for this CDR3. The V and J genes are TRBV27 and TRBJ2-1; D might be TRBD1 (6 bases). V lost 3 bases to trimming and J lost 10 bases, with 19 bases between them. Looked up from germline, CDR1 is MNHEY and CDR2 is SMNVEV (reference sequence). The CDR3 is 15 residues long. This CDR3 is CASSLAGQLFGEQFF. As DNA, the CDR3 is TGTGCCAGCAGTTTGGCAGGACAGCTGTTCGGCGAGCAGTTCTTC.

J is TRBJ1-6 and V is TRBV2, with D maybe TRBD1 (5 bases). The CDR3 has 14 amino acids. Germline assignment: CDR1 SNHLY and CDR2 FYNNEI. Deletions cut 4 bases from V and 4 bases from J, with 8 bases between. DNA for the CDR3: TGTGCCAGCAGTGGCGGGACTTATAATTCACCCCTCCACTTT. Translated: CASSGGTYNSPLHF.

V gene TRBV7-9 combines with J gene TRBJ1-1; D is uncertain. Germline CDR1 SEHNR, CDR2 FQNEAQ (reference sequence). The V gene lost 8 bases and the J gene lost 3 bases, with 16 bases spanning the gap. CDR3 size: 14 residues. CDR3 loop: CASRESGGDTEAFF. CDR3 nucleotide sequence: TGTGCCAGCCGAGAATCCGGCGGGGACACTGAAGCTTTCTTT. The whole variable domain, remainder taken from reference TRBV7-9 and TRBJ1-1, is DTGVSQNPRHKITKRGQNVTFRCDPISEHNRLYWYRQTLGQGPEFLTYFQNEAQLEKSRLLSDRFSAERPKGSFSTLEIQRTEQGDSAMYLCASRESGGDTEAFFGQGTRLTVV.